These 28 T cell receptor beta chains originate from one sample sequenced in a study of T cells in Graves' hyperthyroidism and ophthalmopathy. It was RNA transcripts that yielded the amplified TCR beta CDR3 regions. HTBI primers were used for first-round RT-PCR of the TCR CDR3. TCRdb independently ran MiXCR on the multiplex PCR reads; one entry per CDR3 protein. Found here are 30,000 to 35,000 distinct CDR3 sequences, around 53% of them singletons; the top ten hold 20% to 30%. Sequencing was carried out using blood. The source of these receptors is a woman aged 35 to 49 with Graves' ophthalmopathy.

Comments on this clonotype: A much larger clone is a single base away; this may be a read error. This CDR3 is CASSSSGNRETQYF. The CDR3 DNA is TGTGCCAGCAGTTCCTCGGGGAACCGAGAGACCCAGTACTTC. This rearrangement joins TRBV7-6 to TRBJ2-5; possible D gene TRBD2, 5 bases. CDR1 SGHVS and CDR2 FNYEAQ come from the germline V gene. CDR3 length: 14 residues. The V end lost 6 bases, the J end lost 4 bases, and 15 bases lay between the germline ends.

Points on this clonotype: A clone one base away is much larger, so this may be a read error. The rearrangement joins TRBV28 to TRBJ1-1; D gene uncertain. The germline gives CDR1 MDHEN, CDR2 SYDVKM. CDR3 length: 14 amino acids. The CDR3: CASSLVTGSTEAVF. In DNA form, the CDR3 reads TGTGCCAGCAGTTTAGTTACCGGGAGCACTGAAGCTGTCTTT. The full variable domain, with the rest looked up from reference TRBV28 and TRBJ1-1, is DVKVTQSSRYLVKRTGEKVFLECVQDMDHENMFWYRQDPGLGLRLIYFSYDVKMKEKGDIPEGYSVSREKKERFSLILESASTNQTSMYLCASSLVTGSTEAVFGQGTRLTVV.

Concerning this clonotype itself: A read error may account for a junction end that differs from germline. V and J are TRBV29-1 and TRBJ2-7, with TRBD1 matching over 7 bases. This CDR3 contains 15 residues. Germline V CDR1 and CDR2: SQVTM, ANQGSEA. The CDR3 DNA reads TGCAGCGTTGAGGCCGGGGACAGCTCGTCTGACGAGCAATACTTC. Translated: CSVEAGDSSSDEQYF.

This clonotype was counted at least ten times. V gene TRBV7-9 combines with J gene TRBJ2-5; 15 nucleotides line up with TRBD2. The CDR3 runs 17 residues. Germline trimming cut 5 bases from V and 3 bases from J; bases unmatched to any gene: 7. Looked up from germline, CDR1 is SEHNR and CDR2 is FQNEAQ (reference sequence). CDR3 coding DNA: TGTGCCAGCAGCCCCTGGACTAGCGGGAGGGCCGAAGAGACCCAGTACTTC. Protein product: CASSPWTSGRAEETQYF. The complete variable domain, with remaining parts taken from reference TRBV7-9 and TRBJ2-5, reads DTGVSQNPRHKITKRGQNVTFRCDPISEHNRLYWYRQTLGQGPEFLTYFQNEAQLEKSRLLSDRFSAERPKGSFSTLEIQRTEQGDSAMYLCASSPWTSGRAEETQYFGPGTRLLVL.

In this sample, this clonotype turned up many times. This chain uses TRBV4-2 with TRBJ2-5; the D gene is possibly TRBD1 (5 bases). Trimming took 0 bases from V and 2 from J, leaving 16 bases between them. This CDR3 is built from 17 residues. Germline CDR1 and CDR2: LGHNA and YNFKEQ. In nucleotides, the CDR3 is TGTGCCAGCAGCCAAGAAGCTTGGGGCGGCGGTCAAGAGACCCAGTACTTC. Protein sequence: CASSQEAWGGGQETQYF.

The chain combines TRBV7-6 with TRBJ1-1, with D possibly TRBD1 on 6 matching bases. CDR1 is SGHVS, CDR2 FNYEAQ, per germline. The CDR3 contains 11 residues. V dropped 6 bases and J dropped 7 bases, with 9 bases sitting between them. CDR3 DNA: TGTGCCAGCAGGGGGGCAATTGAAGCTTTCTTT. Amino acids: CASRGAIEAFF. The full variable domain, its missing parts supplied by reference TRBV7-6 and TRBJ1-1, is GAGVSQSPRYKVTKRGQDVALRCDPISGHVSLYWYRQALGQGPEFLTYFNYEAQQDKSGLPNDRFSAERPEGSISTLTIQRTEQRDSAMYRCASRGAIEAFFGQGTRLTVV.

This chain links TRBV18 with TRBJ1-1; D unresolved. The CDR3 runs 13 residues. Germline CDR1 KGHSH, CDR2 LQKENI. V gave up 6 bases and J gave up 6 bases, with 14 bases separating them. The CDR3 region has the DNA TGTGCCAGCTCGCCAGGTTCCCGGTCTGAAGCTTTCTTT. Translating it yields CASSPGSRSEAFF.

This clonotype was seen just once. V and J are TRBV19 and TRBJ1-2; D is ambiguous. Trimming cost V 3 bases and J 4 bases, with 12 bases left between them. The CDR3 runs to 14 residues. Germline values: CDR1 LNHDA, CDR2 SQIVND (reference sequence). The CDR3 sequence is CASSIPLGGYGYTF. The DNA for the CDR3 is TGTGCCAGTAGTATCCCACTAGGTGGCTATGGCTACACCTTC.

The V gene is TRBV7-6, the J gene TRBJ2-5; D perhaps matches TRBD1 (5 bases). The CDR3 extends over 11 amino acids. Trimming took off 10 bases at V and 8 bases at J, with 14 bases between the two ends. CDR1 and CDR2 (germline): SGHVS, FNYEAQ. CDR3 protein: CAINLGETQYF. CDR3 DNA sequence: TGTGCCATCAACTTAGGGGAAACCCAGTACTTC.

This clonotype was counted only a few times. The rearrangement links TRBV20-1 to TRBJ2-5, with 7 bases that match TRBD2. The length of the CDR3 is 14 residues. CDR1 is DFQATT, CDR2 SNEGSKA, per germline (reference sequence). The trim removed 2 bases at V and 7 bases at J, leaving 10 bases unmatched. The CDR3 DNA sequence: TGCAGTGCTAGACTCGCTCGGGGGAGGGGGACCCAGTACTTC. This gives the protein CSARLARGRGTQYF.

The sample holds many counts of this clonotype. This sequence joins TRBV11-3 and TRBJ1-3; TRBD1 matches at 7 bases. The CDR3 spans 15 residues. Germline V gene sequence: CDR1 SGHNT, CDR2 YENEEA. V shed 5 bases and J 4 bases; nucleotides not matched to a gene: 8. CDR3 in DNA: TGTGCCAGCAGCCCACGGGGACAGCAAGGAAACACCATATATTTT. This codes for CASSPRGQQGNTIYF. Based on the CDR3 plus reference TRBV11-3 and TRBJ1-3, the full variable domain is EAGVVQSPRYKIIEKKQPVAFWCNPISGHNTLYWYLQNLGQGPELLIRYENEEAVDDSQLPKDRFSAERLKGVDSTLKIQPAELGDSAVYLCASSPRGQQGNTIYFGEGSWLTVV.

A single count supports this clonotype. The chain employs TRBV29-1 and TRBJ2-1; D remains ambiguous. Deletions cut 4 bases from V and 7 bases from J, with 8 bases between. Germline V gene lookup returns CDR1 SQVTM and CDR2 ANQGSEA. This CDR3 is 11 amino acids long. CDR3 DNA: TGCAGCGTTGGTGTCGGTAATGAGCAGTTCTTC. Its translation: CSVGVGNEQFF.

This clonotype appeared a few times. The CDR3 protein is CASSEGEGAYGYTF. As DNA, the CDR3 is TGTGCCAGCAGTGAAGGTGAGGGTGCCTATGGCTACACCTTC. This chain joins TRBV2 and TRBJ1-2; D is unclear. The CDR3 length is 14 residues. Per the germline V gene, CDR1 is SNHLY and CDR2 is FYNNEI. V was pared by 1 base and J by 4 bases, with 10 bases between.

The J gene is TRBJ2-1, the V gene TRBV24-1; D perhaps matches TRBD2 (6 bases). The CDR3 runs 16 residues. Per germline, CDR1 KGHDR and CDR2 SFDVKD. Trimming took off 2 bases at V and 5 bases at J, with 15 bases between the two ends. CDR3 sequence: CATSDYTGERDNEQFF. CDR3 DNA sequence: TGTGCCACCAGTGATTACACGGGGGAACGGGACAATGAGCAGTTCTTC.

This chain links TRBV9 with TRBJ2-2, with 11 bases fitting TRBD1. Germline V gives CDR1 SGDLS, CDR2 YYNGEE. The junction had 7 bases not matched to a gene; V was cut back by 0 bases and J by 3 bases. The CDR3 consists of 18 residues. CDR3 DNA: TGTGCCAGCAGCGTAGGCGGACAGGGGGCGCTGCACACCGGGGAGCTGTTTTTT. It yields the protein CASSVGGQGALHTGELFF. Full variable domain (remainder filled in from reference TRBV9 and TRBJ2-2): DSGVTQTPKHLITATGQRVTLRCSPRSGDLSVYWYQQSLDQGLQFLIQYYNGEERAKGNILERFSAQQFPDLHSELNLSSLELGDSALYFCASSVGGQGALHTGELFFGEGSRLTVL.

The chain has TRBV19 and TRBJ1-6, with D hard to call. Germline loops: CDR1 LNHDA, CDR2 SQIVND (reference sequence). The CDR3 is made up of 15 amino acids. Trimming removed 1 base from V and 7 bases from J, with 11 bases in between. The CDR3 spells CASSIGAGQNSPLHF. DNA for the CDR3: TGTGCCAGTAGTATAGGGGCTGGCCAGAATTCACCCCTCCACTTT.

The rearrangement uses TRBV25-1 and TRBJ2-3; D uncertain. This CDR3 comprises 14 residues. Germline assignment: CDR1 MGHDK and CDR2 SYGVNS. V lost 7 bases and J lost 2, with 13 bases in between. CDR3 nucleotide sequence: TGTGCCAGCATGGATCCGGGTGTCACAGATACGCAGTATTTT. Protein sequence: CASMDPGVTDTQYF.

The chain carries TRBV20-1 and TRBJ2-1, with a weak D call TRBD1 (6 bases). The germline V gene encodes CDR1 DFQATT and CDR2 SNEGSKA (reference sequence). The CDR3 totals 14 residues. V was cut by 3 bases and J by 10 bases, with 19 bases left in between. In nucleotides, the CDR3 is TGCAGTGCTAGGGGGTCAGCAGGGGCGAGCGAGCAGTTCTTC. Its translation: CSARGSAGASEQFF.

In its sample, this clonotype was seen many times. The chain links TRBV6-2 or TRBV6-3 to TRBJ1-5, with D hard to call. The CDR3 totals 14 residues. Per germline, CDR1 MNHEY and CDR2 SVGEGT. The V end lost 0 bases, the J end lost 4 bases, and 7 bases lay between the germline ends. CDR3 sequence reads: CASSYSMGNQPQHF. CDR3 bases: TGTGCCAGCAGTTACTCGATGGGAAATCAGCCCCAGCATTTT.

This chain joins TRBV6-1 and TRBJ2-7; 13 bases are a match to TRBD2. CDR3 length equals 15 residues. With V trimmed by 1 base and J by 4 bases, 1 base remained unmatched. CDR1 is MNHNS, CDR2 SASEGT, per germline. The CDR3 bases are TGTGCCAGCAGTGAAGGGACTAGCGGGAGTTACGAGCAGTACTTC. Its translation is CASSEGTSGSYEQYF.

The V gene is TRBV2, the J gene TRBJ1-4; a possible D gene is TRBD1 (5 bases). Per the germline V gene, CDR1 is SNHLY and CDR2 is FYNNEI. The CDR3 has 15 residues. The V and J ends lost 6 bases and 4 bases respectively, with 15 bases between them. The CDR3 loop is CASREPGLDNEKLFF. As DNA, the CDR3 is TGTGCCAGCAGAGAACCGGGACTGGATAATGAAAAACTGTTTTTT.

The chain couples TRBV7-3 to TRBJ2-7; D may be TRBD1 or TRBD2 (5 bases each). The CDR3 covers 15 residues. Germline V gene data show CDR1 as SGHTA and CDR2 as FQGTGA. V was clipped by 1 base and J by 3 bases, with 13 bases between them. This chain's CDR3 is CASSLIGGTHYEQYF. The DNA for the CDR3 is TGTGCCAGCAGCTTAATCGGTGGGACCCACTACGAGCAGTACTTC. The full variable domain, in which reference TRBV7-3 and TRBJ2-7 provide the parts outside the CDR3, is GAGVSQTPSNKVTEKGKYVELRCDPISGHTALYWYRQSLGQGPEFLIYFQGTGAADDSGLPNDRFFAVRPEGSVSTLKIQRTERGDSAVYLCASSLIGGTHYEQYFGPGTRLTVT.

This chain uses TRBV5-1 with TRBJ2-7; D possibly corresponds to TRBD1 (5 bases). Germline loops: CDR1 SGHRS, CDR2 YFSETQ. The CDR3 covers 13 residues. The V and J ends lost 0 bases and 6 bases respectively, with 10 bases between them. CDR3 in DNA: TGCGCCAGCAGCTTGGGGCAGGGCCTCGAGCAGTACTTC. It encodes CASSLGQGLEQYF.

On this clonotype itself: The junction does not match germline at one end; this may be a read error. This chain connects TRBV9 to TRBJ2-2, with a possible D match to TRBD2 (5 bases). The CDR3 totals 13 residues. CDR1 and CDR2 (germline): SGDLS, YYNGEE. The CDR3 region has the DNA TGTGCCAGCAGCGTAGCGAACACCGGGAAGCTGTTTTTT. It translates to CASSVANTGKLFF.

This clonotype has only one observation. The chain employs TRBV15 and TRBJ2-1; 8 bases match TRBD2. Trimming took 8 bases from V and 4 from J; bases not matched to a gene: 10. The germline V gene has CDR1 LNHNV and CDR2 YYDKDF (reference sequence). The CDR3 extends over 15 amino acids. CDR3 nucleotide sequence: TGTGCCACCCGGGCAACTAGCGGAAAATACAATGAGCAGTTCTTC. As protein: CATRATSGKYNEQFF.

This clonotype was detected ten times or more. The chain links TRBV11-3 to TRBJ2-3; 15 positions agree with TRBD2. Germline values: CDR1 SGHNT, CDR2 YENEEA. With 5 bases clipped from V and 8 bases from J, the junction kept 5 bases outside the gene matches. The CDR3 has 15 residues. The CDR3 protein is CASSDRTSGRATQYF. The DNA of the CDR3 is TGTGCCAGCAGCGACAGGACTAGCGGGAGGGCTACGCAGTATTTT.

The CDR3 DNA is TGCGCCAGCAGCTTAGAGAGTGGGCAGATCTACGAGCAGTACTTC. The encoded protein is CASSLESGQIYEQYF. The chain joins TRBV5-1 to TRBJ2-7; the D is unclear. Germline CDR1 is SGHRS and CDR2 is YFSETQ. V was clipped by 2 bases and J by 3 bases, with 15 bases between them. This CDR3 is built from 15 residues.

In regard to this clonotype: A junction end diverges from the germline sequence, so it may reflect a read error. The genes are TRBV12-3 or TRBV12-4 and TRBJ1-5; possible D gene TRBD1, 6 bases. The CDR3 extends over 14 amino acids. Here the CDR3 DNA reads TGTGCCGGCAGTTTAGGGGGTGGCTATCAGCCCCAGCATTTT. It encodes CAGSLGGGYQPQHF.